This T cell receptor (beta chain) is drawn from a study of blood T cells in healthy people across ages. As concerns this clonotype: Its matching antigen is unknown.

With a J-beta primer mix and a sample-barcoded 5' primer, a second PCR ran roughly 6 to 12 cycles. TCRdb processed the 5' RACE reads anew with MiXCR; each CDR3 protein has one entry. Among about 1 million distinct CDR3 sequences listed, roughly 45% were seen once. Study-level points and caveats: Strong correlation existed between TCR beta diversity and naive T cell percentage. Older age coincided with a roughly linear decline in TCR beta diversity per million T cells.

Germline V gene sequence: CDR1 SGHTA, CDR2 FQGNSA. The CDR3 has 18 residues. V dropped 1 base and J dropped 3; count of bases not matched to a gene: 14. This receptor was taken from a woman aged 60-70 years in good health. This rearrangement joins TRBV7-2 to TRBJ2-7; TRBD1 aligns across 8 bases. The sample was blood. CDR3 protein: CASSLVSQGARLDYEQYF. The CDR3 region has the DNA TGTGCCAGCAGCTTAGTTTCGCAGGGGGCGAGGTTGGACTACGAGCAGTACTTC. Drawing the rest from reference TRBV7-2 and TRBJ2-7, the complete variable domain is GAGVSQSPSNKVTEKGKDVELRCDPISGHTALYWYRQSLGQGLEFLIYFQGNSAPDKSGLPSDRFSAERTGGSVSTLTIQRTQQEDSAVYLCASSLVSQGARLDYEQYFGPGTRLTVT.